The clone carrying this T cell receptor beta chain was seen many times. Its specificity is unknown. TCRdb used MiXCR to reprocess the RT-PCR reads, holding one entry per CDR3 protein. The table lists around 500,000 distinct CDR3 sequences, about a tenth of them singletons, with less than 15% in the top ten. The V and J ends lost 4 bases and 6 bases, in that order; junction bases with no gene match: 5. This CDR3 comprises 15 residues. This specimen comes from a study of response to subunit inactivated influenza vaccine. Whole-study findings and limits: Only a handful of new T cells, the authors suggested, are recruited with each seasonal influenza vaccination.

The gene calls are TRBV12-3 or TRBV12-4 and TRBJ2-1, with 11 bases matching TRBD1. Sequences were derived from PBMCs from blood, sampled 40 to 50 days after vaccination. The receptor was isolated from a man aged 50 to 59 who received an inactivated influenza vaccine. DNA of the CDR3: TGTGCCAGCAGTTCCACCGGGACAGGGGGCAATGAGCAGTTCTTC. Translating gives CASSSTGTGGNEQFF.